The entry that follows covers one TCR beta chain sequence. Germline V gene sequence: CDR1 GTSNPN, CDR2 SVGIG (reference sequence). The CDR3 contains 16 residues. V shed 1 base and J shed 6 bases, with 18 bases lying between them. The data originate from a study of T cell changes during pregnancy in multiple sclerosis. Method: immunoSEQ multiplex PCR; TCRdb's copy keeps in-frame clones and lacks some. The table shows some 85,000 clones, with over 85% occurring only once. V and J are TRBV30 and TRBJ2-2; a weak D match, TRBD1 (6 bases). The TCR comes from a female donor in good health, enrolled as a control in a pregnancy study. This specimen consisted of peripheral blood, obtained in the second trimester of pregnancy. DNA for the CDR3: TGTGCCTGGAGTGGCCAGACAGGCATGATTCCCGGGGAGCTGTTTTTT. This gives the protein CAWSGQTGMIPGELFF.